Following are 26 T cell receptor beta chains from one sample sequenced in a study of blood T cell repertoires in COVID-19 (dated by TCRdb to the early 2020s). Receptor libraries were prepared by the immunoSEQ multiplex PCR assay. The table was pulled from immuneACCESS by TCRdb, which kept in-frame rearrangements only. Such tables lose some clones; where checked, under half of the loss comes from unresolved V genes, and the rest has no known cause. Here the sample has some 150,000 clones; around 81% occur a single time. The ten biggest clones cover approximately 3.8% of the sample. Sequencing input: peripheral blood. The receptors come from a woman aged 55-69 years with acute or convalescent COVID-19.

The chain joins TRBV6-5 to TRBJ1-5; D is possibly TRBD1 (5 bases). Deletions cut 7 bases from V and 3 bases from J, with 16 bases between. This CDR3 is 15 amino acids long. CDR1 and CDR2 (germline): MNHEY, SVGAGI. The CDR3 DNA follows: TGTGCCAGCACCCTACTTGGGGGGAACAATCAGCCCCAGCATTTT. Amino acids: CASTLLGGNNQPQHF.

V is TRBV23-1 and J is TRBJ2-1; 11 nucleotides align to TRBD2. TRBV23-1 is flagged as an ORF with uncertain function. Unmatched junction bases numbered 13, after V lost 2 bases and J lost 4 bases. The CDR3 length is 19 residues. The CDR3 loop is CASSQPTPPLAGAYNEQFF. The CDR3 DNA sequence: TGCGCCAGCAGTCAACCGACCCCCCCACTAGCGGGAGCTTACAATGAGCAGTTCTTC.

The J gene is TRBJ1-1, the V gene TRBV5-1; D possibly corresponds to TRBD1 (5 bases). The V end lost 4 bases, the J end lost 1 base, and 11 bases lay between the germline ends. This CDR3 spans 14 amino acids. In germline, CDR1 is SGHRS, CDR2 YFSETQ. The CDR3 DNA reads as TGCGCCAGCAGCGGTTTGACAGAGAACACTGAAGCTTTCTTT. Its translation is CASSGLTENTEAFF.

The chain couples TRBV6-2 or TRBV6-3 to TRBJ2-7; possibly TRBD1 for D (5 bases). Germline CDR1 MNHEY, CDR2 SVGEGT. Trimming stripped 0 bases from V and 0 bases from J, with 12 bases between. The CDR3 sequence is 16 residues long. CDR3 residues: CASSYSKTESSYEQYF. The CDR3 nucleotides read TGTGCCAGCAGTTACTCGAAGACAGAGAGCTCCTACGAGCAGTACTTC.

This clone occurred once. V and J are TRBV6-5 and TRBJ1-5, with a weak D call TRBD1 (5 bases). Germline values: CDR1 MNHEY, CDR2 SVGAGI. The germline V and J ends were trimmed by 0 bases and 6 bases, with 12 bases remaining between them. The CDR3 runs 15 residues. CDR3: CASSYSGGVGQPQHF. CDR3 sequence (DNA): TGTGCCAGCAGTTACTCGGGGGGGGTGGGTCAGCCCCAGCATTTT.

This clone appeared a single time. This chain joins TRBV28 and TRBJ2-1, with 9 bases lining up with TRBD2. Germline CDR1 is MDHEN and CDR2 is SYDVKM. The CDR3 spans 20 residues. J lost 6 bases, V lost 2 bases, and 20 bases had no gene match. The CDR3 DNA is TGTGCCAGCAGTTTAATGCGTGGGGCGGGAGGGGCTCACGGGTCCAATGAGCAGTTCTTC. Translated, it gives CASSLMRGAGGAHGSNEQFF.

The chain couples TRBV5-1 to TRBJ2-1; 7 bases match TRBD1. The trim removed 3 bases at V and 2 bases at J, leaving 8 bases unmatched. The CDR3 length is 16 residues. Germline CDR1 is SGHRS and CDR2 is YFSETQ. DNA of the CDR3: TGCGCCAGCAGCTCGTCTCCCCAGGGGGCCTACAATGAGCAGTTCTTC. Translated, it gives CASSSSPQGAYNEQFF.

The J gene is TRBJ1-4, the V gene TRBV4-1; 7 bases line up with TRBD1. Germline CDR1 is MGHRA and CDR2 is YSYEKL. This CDR3 comprises 17 residues. V shed 3 bases, J shed 0 bases, and the junction held 7 bases outside the gene matches. CDR3 in amino acids: CASSQETGFATNEKLFF. The CDR3 coding sequence is TGCGCCAGCAGCCAGGAGACAGGGTTCGCAACTAATGAAAAACTGTTTTTT.

The chain joins TRBV5-6 to TRBJ1-1; 7 positions match TRBD1. Losses at the gene ends were 4 bases for V and 5 bases for J; bases not matched to a gene: 5. The V gene's germline CDR1 is SGHDT and CDR2 YYEEEE. This CDR3 has 13 residues. The CDR3 loop is CASSKQGRTEAFF. DNA for the CDR3: TGTGCCAGCAGCAAACAGGGGAGGACTGAAGCTTTCTTT.

CDR3 amino acids: CASSQNYRQGSLNTEAFF. The CDR3 region has the DNA TGTGCCAGCAGCCAAAACTACAGACAGGGGTCCCTGAACACTGAAGCTTTCTTT. This sequence joins TRBV3-1 (or the pseudogene TRBV3-2) and TRBJ1-1; 8 positions match TRBD1. The CDR3 has 18 amino acids. With 2 bases clipped from V and 0 bases from J, the junction kept 11 bases outside the gene matches. The germline CDR1 and CDR2 sequences are LGHDT and YNNKEL (reference sequence).

V and J are TRBV30 and TRBJ2-7, with 10 bases lining up with TRBD1. The J segment lost 6 bases and the V segment lost 5 bases, leaving 4 bases of the junction unmatched. Germline-derived CDR1 and CDR2 are GTSNPN and SVGIG (reference sequence). CDR3 size: 12 residues. As DNA, the CDR3 is TGTGCCTGGGACGACAGGGGGCTCGAGCAGTACTTC. Translated: CAWDDRGLEQYF.

V usage is TRBV11-2 and J usage is TRBJ1-1; TRBD1 matches 8 bases. The V and J ends lost 3 bases and 3 bases, in that order; junction bases with no gene match: 3. Germline CDR1 reads SGHAT; CDR2 reads FQNNGV. The CDR3 consists of 14 residues. DNA for the CDR3: TGTGCCAGCAGCTTTGGGGACAGGTACACTGAAGCTTTCTTT. Translating gives CASSFGDRYTEAFF.

The chain has TRBV5-3 and TRBJ2-2; 9 positions match TRBD2. Being an ORF, TRBV5-3 has a function that is uncertain. V trimming: 4 bases; J trimming: 4 bases; junction bases outside the gene matches: 8. CDR3 length: 16 amino acids. The chain's CDR3 is CARSLTGLASTGELFF. The CDR3 DNA is TGTGCCAGAAGCCTGACTGGACTAGCGAGCACCGGGGAGCTGTTTTTT.

The gene calls are TRBV7-3 and TRBJ1-2; 11 bases are a match to TRBD1. The germline V gene has CDR1 SGHTA and CDR2 FQGTGA. V shed 4 bases and J 2 bases; nucleotides not matched to a gene: 0. This CDR3 is 14 amino acids long. The CDR3 reads CASSWTGGNYGYTF. Written as DNA, the CDR3 is TGTGCCAGCAGCTGGACAGGGGGCAACTATGGCTACACCTTC.

The V and J genes are TRBV15 and TRBJ2-1, with D possibly being TRBD1 (6 bases). This CDR3 spans 15 amino acids. In germline, CDR1 is LNHNV, CDR2 YYDKDF (reference sequence). Trimming removed 1 base at V and 5 bases at J, with 12 bases between. The CDR3 is CATSRGDNPDNEQFF. As DNA, the CDR3 is TGTGCCACCAGCAGAGGGGACAACCCTGACAATGAGCAGTTCTTC. Using reference TRBV15 and TRBJ2-1 for the parts outside the CDR3, the full variable domain is DAMVIQNPRYQVTQFGKPVTLSCSQTLNHNVMYWYQQKSSQAPKLLFHYYDKDFNNEADTPDNFQSRRPNTSFCFLDIRSPGLGDTAMYLCATSRGDNPDNEQFFGPGTRLTVL.

This clone appeared a few times. The chain uses TRBV27 and TRBJ2-1; 12 positions agree with TRBD1. The V segment lost 6 bases and the J segment 7 bases; nucleotides outside the gene matches: 4. Germline V gene data show CDR1 as MNHEY and CDR2 as SMNVEV (reference sequence). The CDR3 is 14 residues long. The chain's CDR3 is CASSGTGGSNEQFF. The CDR3, as DNA: TGTGCCAGCAGCGGGACAGGGGGCTCGAATGAGCAGTTCTTC.

This sequence joins TRBV2 and TRBJ1-1; D gene uncertain. Germline values: CDR1 SNHLY, CDR2 FYNNEI. Deletions cut 7 bases from V and 4 bases from J, with 13 bases between. CDR3 length: 13 amino acids. CDR3 residues: CASNSRVTTEAFF. CDR3 nucleotide sequence: TGTGCCAGCAACAGTCGCGTGACCACTGAAGCTTTCTTT.

The chain carries TRBV19 and TRBJ1-5; 7 nucleotides line up with TRBD1. V lost 5 bases to trimming and J lost 2 bases; unmatched junction nucleotides: 9. The CDR3 is 16 residues long. CDR1 and CDR2 (germline): LNHDA, SQIVND (reference sequence). The CDR3 reads CASSAFGTVGNQPQHF. In nucleotides, the CDR3 is TGTGCCAGTAGTGCCTTTGGGACAGTTGGCAATCAGCCCCAGCATTTT. Looking up the rest from reference TRBV19 and TRBJ1-5 gives the full variable domain: DGGITQSPKYLFRKEGQNVTLSCEQNLNHDAMYWYRQDPGQGLRLIYYSQIVNDFQKGDIAEGYSVSREKKESFPLTVTSAQKNPTAFYLCASSAFGTVGNQPQHFGDGTRLSIL.

This sequence joins TRBV7-3 and TRBJ2-5; tentative D call: TRBD1 (8 bases). Germline V lookup: CDR1 SGHTA, CDR2 FQGTGA. The V end was cut by 5 bases, the J end by 5 bases, with 15 bases between. The CDR3 loop spans 14 amino acids. In nucleotides, the CDR3 is TGTGCCAGCAGCCCCGGACAGGGAGGGGAGACCCAGTACTTC. It codes for CASSPGQGGETQYF. Drawing the rest from reference TRBV7-3 and TRBJ2-5, the complete variable domain is GAGVSQTPSNKVTEKGKYVELRCDPISGHTALYWYRQSLGQGPEFLIYFQGTGAADDSGLPNDRFFAVRPEGSVSTLKIQRTERGDSAVYLCASSPGQGGETQYFGPGTRLLVL.

The chain is built from TRBV6-2 or TRBV6-3 and TRBJ2-4, with D uncertain. The CDR3 is made up of 12 amino acids. Trimming left V 5 bases short and J 6 bases short, with 8 bases between. Germline CDR1 reads MNHEY; CDR2 reads SVGEGT. CDR3 region: CASSPSVNIQYF. The CDR3 DNA reads as TGTGCCAGCAGTCCCAGTGTAAACATTCAGTACTTC.

This chain connects TRBV28 to TRBJ1-2; the D gene is possibly TRBD1 (5 bases). Germline V gene lookup returns CDR1 MDHEN and CDR2 SYDVKM. V lost 1 base and J lost 2, with 8 bases in between. This CDR3 comprises 14 residues. The CDR3 region has the DNA TGTGCCAGCAGTTTATCGCCAGGGAACTATGGCTACACCTTC. Amino acids: CASSLSPGNYGYTF.

The rearrangement joins TRBV6-5 to TRBJ2-1; the D gene is possibly TRBD2 (5 bases). This CDR3 contains 10 residues. Deletions cut 8 bases from V and 8 bases from J, with 7 bases between. CDR1 and CDR2 (germline): MNHEY, SVGAGI. The CDR3 coding sequence is TGTGCCAGCTCGGGGTATGAGCAGTTCTTC. Its translation is CASSGYEQFF.

The chain has TRBV7-6 and TRBJ1-1; D not resolved. The germline gives CDR1 SGHVS, CDR2 FNYEAQ. Trimming took off 0 bases at V and 3 bases at J, with 11 bases between the two ends. This CDR3 contains 15 residues. CDR3 sequence (DNA): TGTGCCAGCAGCTTAGCCGCTAACGTGGACACTGAAGCTTTCTTT. Protein: CASSLAANVDTEAFF.

Only a few counts were recorded for this clone. The gene calls are TRBV5-8 and TRBJ1-5, with 9 bases lining up with TRBD1. The CDR3 is made up of 16 amino acids. With V trimmed by 4 bases and J by 5 bases, 10 bases remained unmatched. CDR1 is SGHTS and CDR2 is YDEGEE in the germline V gene. Here the CDR3 DNA reads TGTGCCAGCAGCCCGGGCTGGGACAGGGCGCATCAGCCCCAGCATTTT. It translates to CASSPGWDRAHQPQHF.

This clone appeared once. The rearrangement uses TRBV28 and TRBJ1-5; the D is unclear. There are 15 residues in the CDR3. CDR1 and CDR2 from the germline V gene are MDHEN and SYDVKM. V shed 5 bases and J shed 0 bases, with 11 bases lying between them. CDR3 region: CASSHGVNSNQPQHF. CDR3 DNA: TGTGCCAGCAGTCACGGGGTTAATAGCAATCAGCCCCAGCATTTT.

The DNA for the CDR3 is TGTGCCAGCAGTTACAGGGGCACAGATACGCAGTATTTT. As protein: CASSYRGTDTQYF. The rearrangement joins TRBV28 to TRBJ2-3, with D possibly TRBD1 on 6 matching bases. CDR1 is MDHEN, CDR2 SYDVKM, per germline. The CDR3 runs to 13 residues. V dropped 4 bases and J dropped 1 base, with 6 bases sitting between them.